Sequencing of this T cell receptor beta chain was carried out in a study of blood T cell repertoires in COVID-19. Generated by immunoSEQ multiplex PCR, the TCRdb table keeps only in-frame clones and is missing some. The data hold around 370,000 clones, with nearly 90% observed a single time. The sequencing input was peripheral blood. The clonotype originates from a man aged 18 to 30 with active or convalescent COVID-19.

CDR3 sequence (DNA): TGCGCCAGCAGCCAAGATGCCCAGGGGGGTCCCGGGGAGCTGTTTTTT. This codes for CASSQDAQGGPGELFF. The chain couples TRBV4-3 to TRBJ2-2; TRBD1 is a possible D gene (7 bases). This CDR3 is 16 amino acids long. The germline gives CDR1 LGHNA, CDR2 YSLEER. Trimming shortened V by 0 bases and J by 6 bases, and 14 bases separated the two germline ends.